This is a list of T cell receptor beta chains from one sample in a study of blood T cell repertoires in COVID-19. The protocol was immunoSEQ multiplex PCR, while the TCRdb copy is restricted to in-frame clones and leaves out a portion. The table lists 110,000 or so clones, about 90% of them singletons. Sequences were obtained from peripheral blood. Source of these receptors: a man aged 65 to 79 who had recovered from COVID-19. Both conserved end residues are part of each CDR3. The D gene is left open where the match is weak. For some rows the clone size is stated as once, few or many, or as a class when expanded; others skip it.

once	-	TRBV4-2	TRBJ2-7	TGTGCCAGCAGCCAACTAGCCCAGCGGCCGAGCTCCTACGAGCAGTACTTC	CASSQLAQRPSSYEQYF
-	-	TRBV5-1	TRBJ1-6	TGCGCCAGCAGCAGTTATCGGGATTCACCCCTCCACTTT	CASSSYRDSPLHF
-	-	TRBV10-3	TRBJ2-7	TGTGCCATCAGTGAGCCCGGAGTGATCTACGAGCAGTACTTC	CAISEPGVIYEQYF
-	-	TRBV19	TRBJ2-5	TGTGCCAGTAGAAACCCCGGGTGGGAGACCCAGTACTTC	CASRNPGWETQYF
-	TRBD1	TRBV5-1	TRBJ2-5	TGCGCCAGCACCCCGGGGACAGCCTTTGGGGAGACCCAGTACTTC	CASTPGTAFGETQYF
-	-	TRBV5-1	TRBJ2-3	TGCGCCAGCAGCCCAACCCCTAGCGCTAGCACAGATACGCAGTATTTT	CASSPTPSASTDTQYF
-	TRBD1	TRBV9	TRBJ1-2	TGTGCCAGCAGCGTAGGGACAGGGGGCGGTGCGGCCCATAACTATGGCTACACCTTC	CASSVGTGGGAAHNYGYTF
-	TRBD2	TRBV10-2	TRBJ2-1	TGCGCCAGCAGTGGACTAGCGGGGGACTACAATGAGCAGTTCTTC	CASSGLAGDYNEQFF
-	-	TRBV5-1	TRBJ1-2	TGCGCCAGCTCGGTCCAGCAGGGTCAAGATGGCTACACCTTC	CASSVQQGQDGYTF
-	-	TRBV9	TRBJ2-3	TGTGCCAGCAGCGAACCTGGCCGCCCCACAGATACGCAGTATTTT	CASSEPGRPTDTQYF
-	-	TRBV19	TRBJ1-3	TGTGCCAGTAGTACTGGGACAAACTCTGGAAACACCATATATTTT	CASSTGTNSGNTIYF
-	-	TRBV28	TRBJ1-6	TGTGCCAGCAGTTTATGGTCCGGGGAAGGGGGTTCACCCCTCCACTTT	CASSLWSGEGGSPLHF
once	TRBD2	TRBV5-4	TRBJ2-7	TGTGCCAGCAGTCCTAGCGGGAGCTACGAGCAGTACTTC	CASSPSGSYEQYF
-	TRBD2	TRBV28	TRBJ2-7	TGTGCCAGCAGTTCCGGGACTAGCGGGGGATACTCCTACGAGCAGTACTTC	CASSSGTSGGYSYEQYF
-	-	TRBV4-1	TRBJ1-1	TGCGCCAGCAGCCAAGCTGGGGAGGCCACTGAAGCTTTCTTT	CASSQAGEATEAFF
-	TRBD2	TRBV5-1	TRBJ2-1	TGCGCCAGCAGCTCGGGACTAGCGGGGGGCGCTTACAATGAGCAGTTCTTC	CASSSGLAGGAYNEQFF
once	TRBD2	TRBV3-1/TRBV3-2	TRBJ2-5	TGTGCCAGCAGCGACGTCCCCCCAGCGGGAGGGCCGGGGGAGACCCAGTACTTC	CASSDVPPAGGPGETQYF
-	-	TRBV5-1	TRBJ2-7	TGCGCCAGCAGCTTGGATTGGGGCCCCTACGAGCAGTACTTC	CASSLDWGPYEQYF
-	-	TRBV5-1	TRBJ2-6	TGCGCCAGCAGCCGAGATAACTCTGGGGCCAACGTCCTGACTTTC	CASSRDNSGANVLTF
-	TRBD2	TRBV7-8	TRBJ2-2	TGTGCCAGCAGCCCCCGACTTAGACTAGCGGGGGCAACCGGGGAGCTGTTTTTT	CASSPRLRLAGATGELFF
-	-	TRBV11-2	TRBJ1-1	TGTGCCAGCAGCTTGGTCCTTCAGGGGTTGAACACTGAAGCTTTCTTT	CASSLVLQGLNTEAFF
-	TRBD2	TRBV2	TRBJ2-2	TGTGCCAGTCGGGGGGACGGCACCGGGGAGCTGTTTTTT	CASRGDGTGELFF